Detailed here is one T cell receptor beta chain. Its target is not known. This sample is drawn from a study of OX40 agonist ivuxolimab in advanced cancers. Across the study: Patients took ivuxolimab, an agonistic anti-OX40 (CD134) antibody. Dose-escalation patients suffered from hepatocellular carcinoma, melanoma, renal cell or head and neck cancer.

Overall study findings and caveats: Among T cells, CD8+ cells averaged more expanded clones than CD4+ cells.

The CDR3 has 15 residues. The V gene lost 4 bases and the J gene lost 0 bases, with 13 bases spanning the gap. Germline CDR1 is SGHDT and CDR2 is YYEEEE. Researchers took blood at baseline, on cycle 4 day 1, and on cycle 7 day 1. Clones were read by immunoSEQ multiplex PCR, and TCRdb kept only the in-frame ones, dropping some. The sample consists of 76,000 or so clones, about 93% of them appearing once. This receptor was identified in an adult with an advanced solid tumor such as melanoma, head and neck, liver or kidney cancer. The material was CD4+ or CD8+ T cells sorted from blood, obtained in a trial of the OX40 agonist ivuxolimab. The chain employs TRBV5-6 and TRBJ1-1; no definite D call. CDR3 in DNA: TGTGCCAGCAGCCCCGAGGTTGGCCTGAACACTGAAGCTTTCTTT. Translated, it gives CASSPEVGLNTEAFF.